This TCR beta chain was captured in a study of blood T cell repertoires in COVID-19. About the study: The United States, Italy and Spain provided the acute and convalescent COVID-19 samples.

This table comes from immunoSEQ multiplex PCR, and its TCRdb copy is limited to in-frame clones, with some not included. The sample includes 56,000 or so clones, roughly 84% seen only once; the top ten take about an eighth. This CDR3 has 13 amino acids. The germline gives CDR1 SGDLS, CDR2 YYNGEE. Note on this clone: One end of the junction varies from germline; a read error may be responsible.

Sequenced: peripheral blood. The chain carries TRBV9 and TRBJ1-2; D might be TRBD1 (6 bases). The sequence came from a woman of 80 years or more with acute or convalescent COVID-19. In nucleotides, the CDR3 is TGTGCCAGCAGCGTAGATAGGACAGAGATTATCCACTTC. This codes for CASSVDRTEIIHF. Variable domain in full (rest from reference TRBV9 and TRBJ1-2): DSGVTQTPKHLITATGQRVTLRCSPRSGDLSVYWYQQSLDQGLQFLIQYYNGEERAKGNILERFSAQQFPDLHSELNLSSLELGDSALYFCASSVDRTEIIHFGSGTRLTVV.